A single sample gave rise to the 14 T cell receptor beta chains below, sequenced in a study of CD8+ T cells in alopecia areata. RNA was extracted and reverse transcribed into cDNA as the sequencing template. Repertoires were generated with immunoSEQ multiplex PCR, while TCRdb's copy carries only in-frame clones and drops some. Among roughly 130,000 clones, 45% to 60% were seen once, and the ten largest hold 3.5% to 5%. The input for sequencing was CD4+ T cells sorted from blood, taken at week 0. These TCRs come from a human donor with alopecia areata.

This clone was found a few times. The same CDR3 is also encoded by other DNA sequences in this sample. V usage is TRBV10-3 and J usage is TRBJ2-3; 10 bases align to TRBD1. The CDR3 is 12 amino acids. The ends lost 6 bases at V and 6 bases at J; junction bases unmatched: 0. Germline assignment: CDR1 ENHRY and CDR2 SYGVKD. CDR3 coding DNA: TGTGCCATCAGGGGACAGGGGGATACGCAGTATTTT. Amino acids: CAIRGQGDTQYF.

Turning to this clone: The same CDR3 arises from other DNA sequences in this sample as well. This chain uses TRBV7-9 with TRBJ2-5, with D uncertain. Trimming cost V 5 bases and J 3 bases, with 1 base left between them. The CDR3 totals 10 residues. Germline assignment: CDR1 SEHNR and CDR2 FQNEAQ (reference sequence). CDR3 sequence: CASSEETQYF. CDR3 sequence (DNA): TGTGCCAGCAGCGAAGAGACCCAGTACTTC. Together with reference TRBV7-9 and TRBJ2-5, the CDR3 gives the full variable domain: DTGVSQNPRHKITKRGQNVTFRCDPISEHNRLYWYRQTLGQGPEFLTYFQNEAQLEKSRLLSDRFSAERPKGSFSTLEIQRTEQGDSAMYLCASSEETQYFGPGTRLLVL.

The CDR3 bases are TGTGCCAGCAGCCCTGGAGGGACAGGGAATTTCTACGAGCAGTACTTC. This encodes CASSPGGTGNFYEQYF. The rearrangement joins TRBV11-2 to TRBJ2-7; 9 nucleotides line up with TRBD1. The CDR3 consists of 16 residues. Germline CDR1 reads SGHAT; CDR2 reads FQNNGV. Trimming took 5 bases from V and 3 from J; bases not matched to a gene: 11. The full variable domain, completed using reference TRBV11-2 and TRBJ2-7, is EAGVAQSPRYKIIEKRQSVAFWCNPISGHATLYWYQQILGQGPKLLIQFQNNGVVDDSQLPKDRFSAERLKGVDSTLKIQPAKLEDSAVYLCASSPGGTGNFYEQYFGPGTRLTVT.

The chain joins TRBV10-3 to TRBJ2-1, with 9 bases lining up with TRBD1. The CDR3 consists of 13 residues. Looked up from germline, CDR1 is ENHRY and CDR2 is SYGVKD. The ends lost 9 bases at V and 5 bases at J; junction bases unmatched: 5. The CDR3 loop reads CAIGRTGDNEQFF. In DNA, the CDR3 is TGTGCCATAGGAAGGACAGGGGACAATGAGCAGTTCTTC.

J is TRBJ2-1 and V is TRBV1; TRBD2, as called in the table, went unchecked against the DNA. TRBV1 is shown as a pseudogene. The CDR3 has 16 amino acids. CDR3 protein: CTSSQVTSGRQMEQFF. The CDR3 DNA reads TGCACCAGCAGCCAAGTGACTAGCGGGCGTCAAATGGAGCAGTTCTTC.

The chain couples TRBV7-2 to TRBJ2-1; possible D gene TRBD2, 5 bases. Trimming cost V 4 bases and J 10 bases, with 14 bases left between them. Germline V lookup: CDR1 SGHTA, CDR2 FQGNSA. This CDR3 contains 13 residues. CDR3 DNA sequence: TGTGCCAGCAGCTCGATCAAAACGGGAGAGCAGTTCTTC. This codes for CASSSIKTGEQFF.

The genes are TRBV5-4 and TRBJ2-5; 8 positions agree with TRBD1. CDR3 length: 14 residues. The trim removed 0 bases at V and 2 bases at J, leaving 0 bases unmatched. Germline CDR1 is SGHNT and CDR2 is YYREEE (reference sequence). CDR3 residues: CASSLGQGQETQYF. The CDR3 region has the DNA TGTGCCAGCAGCTTGGGACAGGGGCAAGAGACCCAGTACTTC.

This clone was detected a few times. The CDR3 reads CASIKGQGASDTQYF. CDR3 DNA: TGTGCCAGCATTAAGGGACAGGGGGCCTCGGATACGCAGTATTTT. V usage is TRBV6-6 and J usage is TRBJ2-3, with 12 nucleotides matching TRBD1. Trimming cost V 7 bases and J 6 bases; bases outside gene matches: 8. The CDR3 spans 15 residues. CDR1 is MNHNY and CDR2 is SVGAGI in the germline V gene (reference sequence).

The chain recombines TRBV7-9 with TRBJ1-1; TRBD1 might be the D (5 bases). Germline V gives CDR1 SEHNR, CDR2 FQNEAQ (reference sequence). There are 15 residues in the CDR3. The V and J ends lost 5 bases and 3 bases respectively, with 16 bases between them. The CDR3 is CASSQFGTTDTEAFF. CDR3 bases: TGTGCCAGCAGCCAATTTGGGACTACGGACACTGAAGCTTTCTTT.

The chain employs TRBV5-6 and TRBJ1-2; maybe TRBD1 (5 bases). The V end was cut by 4 bases, the J end by 6 bases, with 16 bases between. The CDR3 contains 14 residues. Germline CDR1 and CDR2: SGHDT and YYEEEE. CDR3 bases: TGTGCCAGCAGCGTGGGGACGGAGGCACATGGCTACACCTTC. Protein: CASSVGTEAHGYTF.

The gene calls are TRBV5-1 and TRBJ2-7; TRBD2 aligns across 8 bases. Looked up from germline, CDR1 is SGHRS and CDR2 is YFSETQ. There are 15 residues in the CDR3. J gave up 0 bases and V 4 bases, and 6 bases lay outside the gene matches. The CDR3 nucleotides read TGCGCCAGCAGCCTAGGACTAGCCAACTCCTACGAGCAGTACTTC. Encoded protein: CASSLGLANSYEQYF. The full variable domain, completed using reference TRBV5-1 and TRBJ2-7, is KAGVTQTPRYLIKTRGQQVTLSCSPISGHRSVSWYQQTPGQGLQFLFEYFSETQRNKGNFPGRFSGRQFSNSRSEMNVSTLELGDSALYLCASSLGLANSYEQYFGPGTRLTVT.

The gene calls are TRBV18 and TRBJ2-7, with 7 bases lining up with TRBD1. Germline V gene sequence: CDR1 KGHSH, CDR2 LQKENI. This CDR3 has 14 amino acids. With V trimmed by 3 bases and J by 3 bases, 5 bases remained unmatched. DNA for the CDR3: TGTGCCAGCTCACCCGGGACAGTCCTCTACGAGCAGTACTTC. This codes for CASSPGTVLYEQYF.

The chain links TRBV5-1 to TRBJ2-1, with 13 bases that match TRBD2. The CDR3 extends over 16 amino acids. J was trimmed by 10 bases and V by 4 bases; bases with no gene match: 11. Germline loops: CDR1 SGHRS, CDR2 YFSETQ. The CDR3 spells CASSPWTSGGLTEQFF. The CDR3 nucleotides are TGCGCCAGCAGCCCCTGGACTAGCGGGGGCCTTACGGAGCAGTTCTTC.

This rearrangement joins TRBV29-1 to TRBJ2-1, with 10 bases lining up with TRBD2. Germline V gene lookup returns CDR1 SQVTM and CDR2 ANQGSEA. This CDR3 comprises 18 residues. The V gene end was trimmed by 8 bases and the J gene end by 4 bases; junction bases not matched to a gene: 20. The CDR3 is CSPFGPGAGGRVYNEQFF. The CDR3, as DNA: TGCAGCCCCTTCGGTCCGGGAGCGGGAGGGAGAGTTTACAATGAGCAGTTCTTC.